This TCR beta chain was retrieved from a study of T cell responses to AZD1222 COVID-19 vaccine. Study-level findings and limits: Distributed over spike, vaccine-associated CD4 TCRs predominated at 160-218 and 743-854. Unmutated regions of variants are reportedly targeted by nearly half of spike-specific TCRs. All repertoire sampling was performed exclusively after the peak T cell response.

Clones were sequenced by immunoSEQ multiplex PCR, and TCRdb holds only the in-frame ones, with some missing. The sample lists fewer than 120,000 clones; 88% were seen once. V dropped 5 bases and J dropped 4 bases, with 3 bases sitting between them. The CDR3 length is 11 residues. Looked up from germline, CDR1 is SGHAT and CDR2 is FQNNGV. Note on this clone: The antigen is unknown.

The chain joins TRBV11-2 to TRBJ2-1, with unresolved D. This clonotype was obtained from an adult in good health. Material: peripheral blood, obtained on day 0 of AZD1222 vaccination. The CDR3 DNA sequence: TGTGCCAGCAGCGTTTACAATGAGCAGTTCTTC. Translated, it gives CASSVYNEQFF.